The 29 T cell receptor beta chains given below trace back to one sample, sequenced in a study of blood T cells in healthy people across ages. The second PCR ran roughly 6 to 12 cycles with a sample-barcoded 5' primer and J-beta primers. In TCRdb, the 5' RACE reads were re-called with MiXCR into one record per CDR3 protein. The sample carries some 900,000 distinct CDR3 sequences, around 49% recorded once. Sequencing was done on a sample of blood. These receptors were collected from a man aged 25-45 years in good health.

This chain's CDR3 is CASSLISGFYEQYF. The CDR3 DNA is TGTGCCAGCAGTTTAATTTCGGGGTTCTACGAGCAGTACTTC. V is TRBV28 and J is TRBJ2-7; D possibly corresponds to TRBD2 (5 bases). This CDR3 spans 14 amino acids. Trimming took 2 bases from V and 3 from J, leaving 11 bases between them. Germline CDR1 reads MDHEN; CDR2 reads SYDVKM.

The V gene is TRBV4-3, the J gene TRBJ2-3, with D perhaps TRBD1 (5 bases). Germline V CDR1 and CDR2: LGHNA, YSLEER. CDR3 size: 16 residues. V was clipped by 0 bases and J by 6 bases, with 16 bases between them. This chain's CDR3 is CASSQDQGAQVDTQYF. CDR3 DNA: TGCGCCAGCAGCCAAGATCAGGGCGCCCAAGTCGATACGCAGTATTTT.

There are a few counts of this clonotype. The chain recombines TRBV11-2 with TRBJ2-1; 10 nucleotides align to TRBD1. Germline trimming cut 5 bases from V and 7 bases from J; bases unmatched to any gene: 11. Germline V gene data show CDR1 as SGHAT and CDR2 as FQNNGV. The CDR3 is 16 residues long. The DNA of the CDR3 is TGTGCCAGCAGCCAGGGACAGGGGATATTCAGGAATGAGCAGTTCTTC. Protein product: CASSQGQGIFRNEQFF.

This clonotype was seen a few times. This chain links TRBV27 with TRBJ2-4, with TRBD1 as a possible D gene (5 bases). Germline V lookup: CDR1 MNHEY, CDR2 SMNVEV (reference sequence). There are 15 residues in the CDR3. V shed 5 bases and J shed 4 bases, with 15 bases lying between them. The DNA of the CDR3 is TGTGCCAGCAGTCCGGAGACAGAGACAAAAAACATTCAGTACTTC. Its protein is CASSPETETKNIQYF.

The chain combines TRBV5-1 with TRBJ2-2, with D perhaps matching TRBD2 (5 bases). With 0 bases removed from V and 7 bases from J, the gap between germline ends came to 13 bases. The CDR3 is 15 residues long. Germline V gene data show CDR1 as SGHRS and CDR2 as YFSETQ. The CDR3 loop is CASSLVSSNDGELFF. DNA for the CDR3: TGCGCCAGCAGCTTGGTCTCTAGCAACGACGGGGAGCTGTTTTTT. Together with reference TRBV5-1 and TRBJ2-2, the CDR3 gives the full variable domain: KAGVTQTPRYLIKTRGQQVTLSCSPISGHRSVSWYQQTPGQGLQFLFEYFSETQRNKGNFPGRFSGRQFSNSRSEMNVSTLELGDSALYLCASSLVSSNDGELFFGEGSRLTVL.

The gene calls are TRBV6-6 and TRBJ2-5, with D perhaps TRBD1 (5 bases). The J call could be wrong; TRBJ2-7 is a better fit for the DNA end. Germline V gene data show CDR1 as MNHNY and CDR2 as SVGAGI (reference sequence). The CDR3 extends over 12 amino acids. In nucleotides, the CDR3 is TGTGCCGGGGCGAGTAGGGACTACGAGCAGTACTTC. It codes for CAGASRDYEQYF.

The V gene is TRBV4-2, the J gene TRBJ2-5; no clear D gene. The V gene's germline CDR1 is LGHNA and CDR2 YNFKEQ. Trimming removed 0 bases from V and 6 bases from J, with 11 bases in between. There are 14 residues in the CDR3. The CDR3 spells CASSQDQARKTQYF. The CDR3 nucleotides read TGTGCCAGCAGCCAAGATCAGGCTAGAAAGACCCAGTACTTC.

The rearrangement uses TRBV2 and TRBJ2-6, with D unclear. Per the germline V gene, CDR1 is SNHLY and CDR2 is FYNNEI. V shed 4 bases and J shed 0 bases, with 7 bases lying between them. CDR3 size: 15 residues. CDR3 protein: CASSAYNSGANVLTF. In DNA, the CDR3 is TGTGCCAGCAGTGCTTACAACTCTGGGGCCAACGTCCTGACTTTC.

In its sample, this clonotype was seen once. Written as DNA, the CDR3 is TGTGCCTGGAGTGCCCAGCGGGGGAACACAGATACGCAGTATTTT. Protein: CAWSAQRGNTDTQYF. This chain links TRBV30 with TRBJ2-3; 8 bases map to TRBD2. The germline V gene has CDR1 GTSNPN and CDR2 SVGIG (reference sequence). The CDR3 consists of 15 residues. With V trimmed by 1 base and J by 2 bases, 5 bases remained unmatched.

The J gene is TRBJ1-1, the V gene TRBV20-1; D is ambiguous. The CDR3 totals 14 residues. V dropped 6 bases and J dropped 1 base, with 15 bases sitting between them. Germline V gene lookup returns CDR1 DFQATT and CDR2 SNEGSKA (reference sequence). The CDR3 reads CSANKGRWNTEAFF. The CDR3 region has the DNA TGCAGTGCAAACAAGGGCAGATGGAACACTGAAGCTTTCTTT.

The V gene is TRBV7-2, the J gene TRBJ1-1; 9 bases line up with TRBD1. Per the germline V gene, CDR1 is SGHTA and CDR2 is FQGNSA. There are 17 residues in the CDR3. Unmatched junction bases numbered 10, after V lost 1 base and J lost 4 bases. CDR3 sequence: CASSLVPQGAPLTEAFF. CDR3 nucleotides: TGTGCCAGCAGCTTAGTTCCACAGGGGGCACCGCTCACTGAAGCTTTCTTT.

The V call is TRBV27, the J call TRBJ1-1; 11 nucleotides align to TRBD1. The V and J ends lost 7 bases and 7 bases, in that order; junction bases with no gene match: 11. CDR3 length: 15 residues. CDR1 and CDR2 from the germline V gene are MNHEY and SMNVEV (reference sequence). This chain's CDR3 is CASIMDRGRQGEAFF. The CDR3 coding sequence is TGTGCCAGCATCATGGACAGGGGGCGCCAGGGTGAAGCTTTCTTT.

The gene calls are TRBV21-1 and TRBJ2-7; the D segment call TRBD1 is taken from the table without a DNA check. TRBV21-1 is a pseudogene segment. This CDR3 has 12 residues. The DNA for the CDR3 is TGTACCAGCAAGGGGGTCTCTTACGAGCAGTACTTC. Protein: CTSKGVSYEQYF.

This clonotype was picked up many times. CDR3 nucleotides: TGTGCCAGCAGCCCCCGGGCCAGCTACGAGCAGTACTTC. Amino acids: CASSPRASYEQYF. V gene TRBV7-8 combines with J gene TRBJ2-7; D is uncertain. The CDR3 is made up of 13 amino acids. The V end was cut by 5 bases, the J end by 3 bases, with 11 bases between. CDR1 SGHVS and CDR2 FQNEAQ come from the germline V gene.

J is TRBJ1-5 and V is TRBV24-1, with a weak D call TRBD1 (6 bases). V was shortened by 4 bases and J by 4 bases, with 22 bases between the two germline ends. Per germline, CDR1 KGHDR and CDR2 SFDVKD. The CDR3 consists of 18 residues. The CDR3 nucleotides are TGTGCCACCAGTGACCCAATTACAGGGAAGAGGGATAATCAGCCCCAGCATTTT. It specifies CATSDPITGKRDNQPQHF.

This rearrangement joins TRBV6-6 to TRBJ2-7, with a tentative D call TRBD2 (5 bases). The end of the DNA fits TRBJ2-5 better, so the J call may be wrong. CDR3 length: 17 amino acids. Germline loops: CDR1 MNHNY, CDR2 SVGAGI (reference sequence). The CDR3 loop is CASSYSRERVVRETQYF. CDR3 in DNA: TGTGCCAGCAGTTACTCGAGGGAAAGGGTTGTTCGGGAGACCCAGTACTTC.

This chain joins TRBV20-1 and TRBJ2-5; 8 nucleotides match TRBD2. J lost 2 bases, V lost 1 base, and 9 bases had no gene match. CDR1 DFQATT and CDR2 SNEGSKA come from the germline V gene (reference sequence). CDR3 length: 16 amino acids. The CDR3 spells CSARVGRGASQETQYF. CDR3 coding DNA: TGCAGTGCTAGAGTTGGGCGGGGGGCATCGCAAGAGACCCAGTACTTC.

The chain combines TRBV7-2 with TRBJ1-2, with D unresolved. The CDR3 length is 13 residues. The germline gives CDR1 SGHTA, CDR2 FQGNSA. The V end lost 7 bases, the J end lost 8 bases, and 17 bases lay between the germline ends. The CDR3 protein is CASTTMLGGGYTF. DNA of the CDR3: TGTGCCAGCACCACGATGCTGGGAGGCGGCTACACCTTC.

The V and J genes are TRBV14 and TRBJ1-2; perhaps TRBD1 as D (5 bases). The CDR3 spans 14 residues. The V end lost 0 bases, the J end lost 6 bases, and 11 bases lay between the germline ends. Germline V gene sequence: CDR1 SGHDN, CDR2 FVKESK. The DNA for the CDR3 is TGTGCCAGCAGCCAAGATCCAGGGTCCCATGGCTACACCTTC. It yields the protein CASSQDPGSHGYTF.

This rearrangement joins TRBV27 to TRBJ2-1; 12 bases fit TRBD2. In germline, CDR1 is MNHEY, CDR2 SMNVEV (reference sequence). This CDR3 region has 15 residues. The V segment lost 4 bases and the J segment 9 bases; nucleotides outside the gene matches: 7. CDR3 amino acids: CASSSPSGGATEQFF. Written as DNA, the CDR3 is TGTGCCAGCAGTTCGCCTAGCGGGGGGGCCACTGAGCAGTTCTTC.

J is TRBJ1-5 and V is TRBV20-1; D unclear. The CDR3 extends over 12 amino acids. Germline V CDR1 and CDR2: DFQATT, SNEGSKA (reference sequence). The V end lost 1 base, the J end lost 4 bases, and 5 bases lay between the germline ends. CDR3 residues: CSARVWNQPQHF. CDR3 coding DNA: TGCAGTGCTAGAGTATGGAATCAGCCCCAGCATTTT.

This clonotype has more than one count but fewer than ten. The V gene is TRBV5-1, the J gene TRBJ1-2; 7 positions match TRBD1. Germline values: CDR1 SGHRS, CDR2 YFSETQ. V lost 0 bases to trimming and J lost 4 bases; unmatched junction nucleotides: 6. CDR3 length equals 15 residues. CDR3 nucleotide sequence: TGCGCCAGCAGCTTGGACGCAGGGGGAACCTATGGCTACACCTTC. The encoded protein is CASSLDAGGTYGYTF.

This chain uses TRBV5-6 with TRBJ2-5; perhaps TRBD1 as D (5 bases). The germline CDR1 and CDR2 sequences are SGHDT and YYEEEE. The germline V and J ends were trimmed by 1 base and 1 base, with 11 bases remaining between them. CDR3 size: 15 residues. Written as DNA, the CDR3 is TGTGCCAGCAGCTTGCTGACAGCGACCCAAGAGACCCAGTACTTC. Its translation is CASSLLTATQETQYF.

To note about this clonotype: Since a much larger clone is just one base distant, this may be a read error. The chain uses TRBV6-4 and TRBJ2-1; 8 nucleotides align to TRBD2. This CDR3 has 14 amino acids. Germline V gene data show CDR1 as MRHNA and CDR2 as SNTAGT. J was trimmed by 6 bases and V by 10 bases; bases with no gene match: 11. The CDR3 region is CANTSDGTSNEQFF. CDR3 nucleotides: TGTGCCAACACGTCCGACGGGACTAGCAATGAGCAGTTCTTC.

The CDR3, as DNA: TGTGCCATCAAAGGAGCGGGGGGGTCCGACGAGCAGTACTTC. It specifies CAIKGAGGSDEQYF. The rearrangement joins TRBV10-3 to TRBJ2-7; 10 positions agree with TRBD2. The CDR3 has 14 residues. The V gene end was trimmed by 7 bases and the J gene end by 5 bases; junction bases not matched to a gene: 8. The germline V gene encodes CDR1 ENHRY and CDR2 SYGVKD.

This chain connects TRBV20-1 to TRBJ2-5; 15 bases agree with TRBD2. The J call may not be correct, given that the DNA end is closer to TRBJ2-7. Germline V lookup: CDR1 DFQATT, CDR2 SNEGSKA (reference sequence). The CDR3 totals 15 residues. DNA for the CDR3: TGCAGTGCTAGAGAGGGACTAGCGGGGGGCCACGAGCAGTACTTC. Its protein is CSAREGLAGGHEQYF.

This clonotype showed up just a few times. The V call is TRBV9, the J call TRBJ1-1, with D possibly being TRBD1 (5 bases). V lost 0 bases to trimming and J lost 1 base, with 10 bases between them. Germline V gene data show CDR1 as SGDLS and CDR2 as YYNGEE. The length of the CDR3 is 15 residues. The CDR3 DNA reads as TGTGCCAGCAGCGTAGGTGGGACGGCGAACACTGAAGCTTTCTTT. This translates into CASSVGGTANTEAFF.

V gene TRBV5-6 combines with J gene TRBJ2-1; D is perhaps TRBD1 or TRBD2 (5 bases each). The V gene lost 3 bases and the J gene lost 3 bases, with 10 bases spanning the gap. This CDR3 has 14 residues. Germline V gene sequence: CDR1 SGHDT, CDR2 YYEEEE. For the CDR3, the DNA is TGTGCCAGCAGCTGGGGGAGTAACTACAATGAGCAGTTCTTC. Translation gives CASSWGSNYNEQFF.

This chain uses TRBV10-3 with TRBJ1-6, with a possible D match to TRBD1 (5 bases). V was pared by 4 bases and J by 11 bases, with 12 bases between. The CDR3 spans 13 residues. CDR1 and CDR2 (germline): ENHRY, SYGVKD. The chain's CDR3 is CAISGTGNAPLHF. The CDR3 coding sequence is TGTGCCATCAGTGGTACAGGTAACGCACCCCTCCACTTT.